This TCR beta chain was retrieved from a study of metastatic and nonmetastatic thyroid tumors. Study context: A comparison of repertoires was made across blood and tumor or nodule tissue from malignant and benign thyroid patients.

Thyroid surgery was preceded by no treatment in any patient. TCRdb re-called the PCR reads with MiXCR. This sample has some 10,000 clones; under 30% occur once, and the top ten carry about 11%. The receptor comes from a male donor with papillary thyroid cancer or a benign thyroid nodule (not recorded which). Some clones in this sample may be carry-over from other donors' samples. Sequenced: tumor tissue.

The CDR3 coding sequence is TGCGCCAGCAGTGAGTCGTCTTCGTGGAGGGGCGACGAGCAGTACTTC. It codes for CASSESSSWRGDEQYF. J is TRBJ2-7 and V is TRBV10-1; tentative D call: TRBD2 (6 bases). Germline-derived CDR1 and CDR2 are WNHNN and SYGVQD (reference sequence). The CDR3 length is 16 residues. V lost 0 bases and J 5 bases, leaving 17 bases between the germline ends.